This TCR beta chain was sequenced during a study of blood T cell repertoires in COVID-19 (dated by TCRdb to the early 2020s). For the wider study: Samples covering the acute and convalescent phases of COVID-19 were provided by collaborators in the United States, Italy and Spain. The material from the prospective study consisted of cDNA or gDNA derived from T cells, B-cell-depleted T cells, or PBMCs. The dataset comprised deeply sampled blood TCRbeta repertoires from subjects exposed to, actively infected with, or recovered from COVID-19. A freely available public database, intended as a resource for researchers studying the immune response to SARS-CoV-2, is where the repertoires were released. The samples were drawn from the first 160 participants of the ongoing ImmuneRACE study and from over 950 subjects provided by 6 global collaborators. A de-identified subject ID, COVID-19 status, age in years and sex were almost always included in the sample metadata. HLA class I and class II types, where available, came from metadata supplied by the sample provider rather than from assay-based typing.

The immunoSEQ Assay, a bias-controlled multiplex PCR, was used to amplify TCRbeta CDR3 regions from genomic DNA. In the paper's pipeline: The number of nucleated cells in each sample was estimated by amplification of reference gene primers within the assay. To quantify the absolute abundance of each unique TCRbeta CDR3 rearrangement, sequence reads were collapsed and filtered. For each sample, productive Simpson clonality was calculated as the square root of Simpson's diversity index over productive rearrangements. This is the immuneACCESS table as TCRdb keeps it, with only in-frame sequences that have V and J called. A part of the clones is gone; compared with another copy, unresolved V genes explain less than half, and the rest is unexplained. V, J and clone size derive from that table, while D and trimming were established from the DNA sequence. This sample holds 68,000 or so clones; roughly 84% were observed only once. The top ten constitute approximately 4.2% of the sample.

The CDR3 has 15 amino acids, counting the end cysteine and phenylalanine. Only the CDR3 part of the read is kept: 45 bases, read in frame from the first base. The germline V gene (reference sequence) supplies CDR1 MNHEY and CDR2 SMNVEV. V lost 1 base and J lost 1 base; the stretch between them is 10 bases long. Each collaborating institution followed its own protocols to collect whole blood in K2EDTA tubes. For TCRbeta analysis, collaborators shipped samples as frozen whole blood, isolated PBMCs, or DNA extracted from either of those sample types. The full study reports these points: Clinical and demographic metadata were provided uncurated, with the amount varying by source and participant.

Regarding this clone: The clone's antigen remains unknown. No clone much larger than this one lies a single base away; base qualities are absent.

The chain links TRBV27 with TRBJ2-5; too little of a D gene remains to name it. The sequencing sample was made of peripheral blood. The sequence was collected from a man in his fifties with acute or convalescent COVID-19. The DNA reads TGTGCCAGCAGTTTATTTCTGGCCCCCCAAGAGACCCAGTACTTC. This sequence encodes CASSLFLAPQETQYF.